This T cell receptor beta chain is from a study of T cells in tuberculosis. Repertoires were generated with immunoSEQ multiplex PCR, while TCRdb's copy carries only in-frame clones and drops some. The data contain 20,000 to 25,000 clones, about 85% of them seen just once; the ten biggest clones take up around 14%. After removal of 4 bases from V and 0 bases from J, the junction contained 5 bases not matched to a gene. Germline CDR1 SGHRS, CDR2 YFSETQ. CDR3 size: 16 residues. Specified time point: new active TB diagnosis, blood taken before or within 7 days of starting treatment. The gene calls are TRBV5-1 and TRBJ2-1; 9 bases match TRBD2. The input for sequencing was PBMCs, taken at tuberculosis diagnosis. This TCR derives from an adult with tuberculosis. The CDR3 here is CASSRTSASSYNEQFF. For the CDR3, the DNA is TGCGCCAGCAGCAGGACTAGCGCGAGCTCCTACAATGAGCAGTTCTTC.